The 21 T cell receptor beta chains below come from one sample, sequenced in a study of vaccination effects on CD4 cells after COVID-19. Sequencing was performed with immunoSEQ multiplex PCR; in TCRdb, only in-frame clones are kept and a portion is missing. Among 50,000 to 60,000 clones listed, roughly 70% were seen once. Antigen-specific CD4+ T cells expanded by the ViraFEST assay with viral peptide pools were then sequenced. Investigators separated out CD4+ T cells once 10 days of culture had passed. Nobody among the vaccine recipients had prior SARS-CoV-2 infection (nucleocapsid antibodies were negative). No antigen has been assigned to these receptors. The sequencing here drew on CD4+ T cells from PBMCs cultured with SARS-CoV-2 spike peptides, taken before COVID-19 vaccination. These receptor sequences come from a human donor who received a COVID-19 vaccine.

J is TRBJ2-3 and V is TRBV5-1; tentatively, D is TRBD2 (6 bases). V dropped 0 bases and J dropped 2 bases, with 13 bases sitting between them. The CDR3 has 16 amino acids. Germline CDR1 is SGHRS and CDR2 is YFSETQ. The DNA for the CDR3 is TGCGCCAGCAGCTTGGAGGTAGCGGTGTCCACAGATACGCAGTATTTT. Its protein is CASSLEVAVSTDTQYF.

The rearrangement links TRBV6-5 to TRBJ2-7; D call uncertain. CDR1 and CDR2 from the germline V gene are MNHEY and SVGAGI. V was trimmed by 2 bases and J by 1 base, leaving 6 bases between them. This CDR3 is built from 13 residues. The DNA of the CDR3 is TGTGCCAGCAGTTACCGGATTTCCTACGAGCAGTACTTC. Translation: CASSYRISYEQYF.

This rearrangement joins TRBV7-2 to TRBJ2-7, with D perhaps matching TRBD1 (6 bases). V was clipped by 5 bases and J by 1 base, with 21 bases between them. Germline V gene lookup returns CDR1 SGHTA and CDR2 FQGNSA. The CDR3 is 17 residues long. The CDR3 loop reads CASSPIPTGLRSYEQYF. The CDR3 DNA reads TGTGCCAGCAGCCCAATACCCACAGGGCTAAGGTCCTACGAGCAGTACTTC.

CDR3 protein: CASSPQPGPGELFF. CDR3 DNA sequence: TGTGCCAGCAGCCCACAACCGGGGCCCGGGGAGCTGTTTTTT. The V call is TRBV7-2, the J call TRBJ2-2; either TRBD1 or TRBD2 may fit D (5 bases each). The germline gives CDR1 SGHTA, CDR2 FQGNSA. This CDR3 region has 14 residues. The V and J ends lost 5 bases and 6 bases respectively, with 13 bases between them.

This CDR3 is CASSNQGGSEPQHF. The CDR3 DNA sequence: TGTGCCAGCAGCAATCAGGGTGGGAGTGAGCCCCAGCATTTT. This chain connects TRBV21-1 to TRBJ1-5. TRBV21-1 counts as a pseudogene. The CDR3 consists of 14 residues.

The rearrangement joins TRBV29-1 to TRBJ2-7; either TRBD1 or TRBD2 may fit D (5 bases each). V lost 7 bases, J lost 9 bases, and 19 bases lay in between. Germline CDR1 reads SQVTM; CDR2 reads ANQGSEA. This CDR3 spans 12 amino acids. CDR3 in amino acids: CSAGPMYNVQYF. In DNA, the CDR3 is TGCAGCGCGGGACCCATGTACAACGTGCAGTACTTC.

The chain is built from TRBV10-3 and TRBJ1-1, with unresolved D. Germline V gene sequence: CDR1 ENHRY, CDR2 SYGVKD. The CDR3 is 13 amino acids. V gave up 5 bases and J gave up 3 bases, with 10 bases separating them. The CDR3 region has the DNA TGTGCCATCAGTCCTCACAGCGACACTGAAGCTTTCTTT. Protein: CAISPHSDTEAFF.

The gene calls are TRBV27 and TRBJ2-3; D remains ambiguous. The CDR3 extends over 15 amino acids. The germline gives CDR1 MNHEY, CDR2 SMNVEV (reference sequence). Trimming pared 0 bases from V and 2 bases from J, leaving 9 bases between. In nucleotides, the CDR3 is TGTGCCAGCAGTTTATCGGGCAAACCCACAGATACGCAGTATTTT. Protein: CASSLSGKPTDTQYF.

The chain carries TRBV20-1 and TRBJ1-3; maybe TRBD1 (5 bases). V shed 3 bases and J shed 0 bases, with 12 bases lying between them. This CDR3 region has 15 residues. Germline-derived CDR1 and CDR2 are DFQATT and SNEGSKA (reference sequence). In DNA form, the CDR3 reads TGCAGTGCTAGTGGGGGGATAGCCTCTGGAAACACCATATATTTT. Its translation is CSASGGIASGNTIYF.

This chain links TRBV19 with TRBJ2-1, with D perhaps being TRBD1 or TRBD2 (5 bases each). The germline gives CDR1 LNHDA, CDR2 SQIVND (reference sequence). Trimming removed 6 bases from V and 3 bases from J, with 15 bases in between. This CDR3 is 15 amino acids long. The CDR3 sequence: CASRPRGGIYNEQFF. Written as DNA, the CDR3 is TGTGCCAGTAGACCCCGTGGGGGAATCTACAATGAGCAGTTCTTC.

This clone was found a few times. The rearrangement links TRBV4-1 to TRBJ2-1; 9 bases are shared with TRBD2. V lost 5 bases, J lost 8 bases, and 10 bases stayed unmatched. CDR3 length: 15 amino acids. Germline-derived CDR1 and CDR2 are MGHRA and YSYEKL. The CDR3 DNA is TGCGCCAGCAGCTCCAACCTAGCGGGAAGGTATGAGCAGTTCTTC. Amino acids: CASSSNLAGRYEQFF.

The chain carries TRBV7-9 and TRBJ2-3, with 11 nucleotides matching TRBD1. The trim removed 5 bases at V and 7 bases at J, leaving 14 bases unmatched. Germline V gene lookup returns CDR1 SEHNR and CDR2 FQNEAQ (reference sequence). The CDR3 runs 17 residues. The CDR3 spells CASSAFVRTGGGNTQYF. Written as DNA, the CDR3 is TGTGCCAGCAGCGCATTCGTGCGGACAGGGGGCGGGAATACGCAGTATTTT.

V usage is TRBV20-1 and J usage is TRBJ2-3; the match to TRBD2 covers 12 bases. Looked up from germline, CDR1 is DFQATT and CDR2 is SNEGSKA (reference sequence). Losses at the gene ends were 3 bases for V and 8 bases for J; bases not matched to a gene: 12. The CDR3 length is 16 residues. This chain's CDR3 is CSASGSSGRAQGTQYF. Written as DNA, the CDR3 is TGCAGTGCTAGTGGATCTAGCGGGAGGGCCCAGGGTACGCAGTATTTT.

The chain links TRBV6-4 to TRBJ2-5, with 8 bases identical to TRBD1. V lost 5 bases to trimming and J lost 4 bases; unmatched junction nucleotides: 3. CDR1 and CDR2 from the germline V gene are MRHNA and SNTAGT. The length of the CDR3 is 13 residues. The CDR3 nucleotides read TGTGCCAGCAGTTCGGACAGGGTAGAGACCCAGTACTTC. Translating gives CASSSDRVETQYF.

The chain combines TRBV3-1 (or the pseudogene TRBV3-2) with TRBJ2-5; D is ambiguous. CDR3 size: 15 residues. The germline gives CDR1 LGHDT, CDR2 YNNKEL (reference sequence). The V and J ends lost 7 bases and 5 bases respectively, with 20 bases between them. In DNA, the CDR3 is TGTGCCAGCAACAAGATAGGCACAGCCCTGGAGACCCAGTACTTC. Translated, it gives CASNKIGTALETQYF.

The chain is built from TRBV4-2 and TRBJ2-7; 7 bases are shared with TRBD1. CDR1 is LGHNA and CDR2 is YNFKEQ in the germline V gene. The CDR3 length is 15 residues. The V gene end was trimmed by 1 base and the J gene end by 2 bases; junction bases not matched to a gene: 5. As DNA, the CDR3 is TGTGCCAGCAGCCAAGCCAGGGACAGCACCTACGAGCAGTACTTC. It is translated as CASSQARDSTYEQYF.

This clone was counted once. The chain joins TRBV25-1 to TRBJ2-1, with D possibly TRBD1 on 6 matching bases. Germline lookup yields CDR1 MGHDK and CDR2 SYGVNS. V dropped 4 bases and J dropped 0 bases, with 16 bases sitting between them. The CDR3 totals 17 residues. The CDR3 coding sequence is TGTGCCAGCAGTGGTCGCCCCACAGGGAGCTCCTACAATGAGCAGTTCTTC. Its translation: CASSGRPTGSSYNEQFF.

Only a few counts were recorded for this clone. CDR3 coding DNA: TGTGCCAGCAGCCCACAGGGGGCAGGGAGCGGAAACACCATATATTTT. It translates to CASSPQGAGSGNTIYF. The gene calls are TRBV4-2 and TRBJ1-3; 9 nucleotides line up with TRBD1. The CDR3 is 16 residues long. V gave up 4 bases and J gave up 4 bases; unmatched junction bases: 8. From germline, CDR1 is LGHNA and CDR2 YNFKEQ.

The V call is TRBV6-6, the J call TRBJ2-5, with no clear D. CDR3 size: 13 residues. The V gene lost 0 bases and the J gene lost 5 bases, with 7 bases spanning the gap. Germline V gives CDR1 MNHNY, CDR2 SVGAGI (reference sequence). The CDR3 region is CASSYSIFETQYF. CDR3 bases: TGTGCCAGCAGTTACTCGATATTCGAGACCCAGTACTTC.

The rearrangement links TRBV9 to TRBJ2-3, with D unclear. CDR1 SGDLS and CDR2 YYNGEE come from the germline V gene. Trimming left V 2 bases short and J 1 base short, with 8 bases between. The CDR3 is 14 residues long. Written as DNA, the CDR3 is TGTGCCAGCAGCGTCCACGCAGGCACAGATACGCAGTATTTT. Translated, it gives CASSVHAGTDTQYF.

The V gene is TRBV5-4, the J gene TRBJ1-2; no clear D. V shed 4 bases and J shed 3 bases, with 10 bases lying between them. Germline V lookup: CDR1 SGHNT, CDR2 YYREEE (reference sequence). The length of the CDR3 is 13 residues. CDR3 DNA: TGTGCCAGCAGCCCACCCGCAGACTATGGCTACACCTTC. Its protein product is CASSPPADYGYTF.